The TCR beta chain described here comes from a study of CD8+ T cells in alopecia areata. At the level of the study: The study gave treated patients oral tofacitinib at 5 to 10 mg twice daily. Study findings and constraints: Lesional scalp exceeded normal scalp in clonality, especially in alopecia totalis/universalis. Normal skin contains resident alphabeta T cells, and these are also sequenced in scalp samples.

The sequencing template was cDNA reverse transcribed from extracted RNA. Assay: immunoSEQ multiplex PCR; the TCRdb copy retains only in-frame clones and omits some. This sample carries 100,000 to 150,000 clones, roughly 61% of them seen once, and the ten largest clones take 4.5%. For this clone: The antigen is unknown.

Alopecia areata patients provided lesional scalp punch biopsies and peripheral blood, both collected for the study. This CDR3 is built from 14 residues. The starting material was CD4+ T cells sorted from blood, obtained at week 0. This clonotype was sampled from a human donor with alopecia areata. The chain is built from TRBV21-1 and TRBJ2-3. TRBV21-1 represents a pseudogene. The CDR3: CASSKAHGTDTQYF. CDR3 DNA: TGTGCCAGCAGCAAAGCGCATGGTACAGATACGCAGTATTTT.